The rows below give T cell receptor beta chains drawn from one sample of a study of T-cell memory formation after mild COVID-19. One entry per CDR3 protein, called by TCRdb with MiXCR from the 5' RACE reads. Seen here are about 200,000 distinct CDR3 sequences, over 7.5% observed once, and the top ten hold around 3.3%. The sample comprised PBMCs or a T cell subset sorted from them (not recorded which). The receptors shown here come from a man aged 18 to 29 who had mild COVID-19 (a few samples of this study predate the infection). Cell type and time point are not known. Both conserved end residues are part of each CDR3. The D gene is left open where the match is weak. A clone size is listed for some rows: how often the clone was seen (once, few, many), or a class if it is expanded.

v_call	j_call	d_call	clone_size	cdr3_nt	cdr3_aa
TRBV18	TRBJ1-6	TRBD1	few	TGTGCCAGCTCAGCAACAGGGGGCTATAATTCACCCCTCCACTTT	CASSATGGYNSPLHF
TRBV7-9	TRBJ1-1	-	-	TGTGCCAGCAGCATTGAGACTGAAGCTTTCTTT	CASSIETEAFF
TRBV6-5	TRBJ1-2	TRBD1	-	TGTGCCAGCAGTTACTACTACGACGGGGGGACAGGTTATGGCTACACCTTC	CASSYYYDGGTGYGYTF
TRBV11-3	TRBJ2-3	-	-	TGTGCCAGCAGCTTAGGGTGGTCAGATACGCAGTATTTT	CASSLGWSDTQYF
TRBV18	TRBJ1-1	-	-	TGTGCCAGCTCACCGCGGTCCACAGCCACTAAAGCTTTCTTT	CASSPRSTATKAFF
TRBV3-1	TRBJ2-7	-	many	TGTGCCAGCAGCCAAGACTCGGGGACCTACGAGCAGTACTTC	CASSQDSGTYEQYF
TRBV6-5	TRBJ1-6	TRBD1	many	TGTGCCAGCAGTCTAGGACAGGGGTACAATTCACCCCTCCACTTT	CASSLGQGYNSPLHF
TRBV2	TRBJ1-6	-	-	TGTGCCACGCGAGGGACTGCAGAATCACCCCTCCACTTT	CATRGTAESPLHF
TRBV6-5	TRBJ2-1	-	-	TGTGCCAGCAGTTACTCCCGGGTTAGTAGCGAGCAGTTCTTC	CASSYSRVSSEQFF
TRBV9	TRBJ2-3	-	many	TGTGCCAGCAGCGTAGTGTCAGCCCCAGATACGCAGTATTTT	CASSVVSAPDTQYF
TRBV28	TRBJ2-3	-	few	TGTGCCAGCGTTGGGGGTGGTGATACGCAGTATTTT	CASVGGGDTQYF
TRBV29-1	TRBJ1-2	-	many	TGCAGCGTTGGATCTCTCTTGAGCAACTATGGCTACACCTTC	CSVGSLLSNYGYTF
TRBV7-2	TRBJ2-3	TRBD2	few	TGTGCCAGCAAGCGGGGGGGCACAGATACGCAGTATTTT	CASKRGGTDTQYF
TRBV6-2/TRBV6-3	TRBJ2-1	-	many	TGTGCCAGCAAGAGCTCCTACAATGAGCAGTTCTTC	CASKSSYNEQFF
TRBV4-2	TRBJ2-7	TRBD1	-	TGTGCCAGCATCCAGGGACAGGCGGACGAGCAGTACTTC	CASIQGQADEQYF
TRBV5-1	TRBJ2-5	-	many	TGCGCCAGCAGCACTAACCGGGACTACCAAGAGACCCAGTACTTC	CASSTNRDYQETQYF
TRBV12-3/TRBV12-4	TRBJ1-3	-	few	TGTGCCAGCACCCTGACAGTCTCTGGAAACACCATATATTTT	CASTLTVSGNTIYF
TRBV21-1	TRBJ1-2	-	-	TGTGCCAGCAGCAAGGGCAGGGGGCGTGGTGGCTACACCTTC	CASSKGRGRGGYTF
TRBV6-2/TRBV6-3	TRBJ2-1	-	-	TGTGCCAGCAGTCCCCAACCCAATCCTGAGCAGTTCTTC	CASSPQPNPEQFF
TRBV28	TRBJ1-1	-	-	TGTGCCAGCCTGAGGGCACTGGTTTTTAGAAACACTGAAGCTTTCTTT	CASLRALVFRNTEAFF
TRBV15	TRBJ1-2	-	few	TGTGCCACCAGCAGAGATATGACAGACTATGGCTACACCTTC	CATSRDMTDYGYTF
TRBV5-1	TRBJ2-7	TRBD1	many	TGCGCCAGCAGCGAGGGGACAGCCTACGAGCAGTACTTC	CASSEGTAYEQYF
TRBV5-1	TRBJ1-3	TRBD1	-	TGCGCCAGCAGCTTGGTCATGGGACAGGGCCTCTCTGGAAACACCATATATTTT	CASSLVMGQGLSGNTIYF
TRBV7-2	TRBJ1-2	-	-	TGTGCCAGCGACCGAATGCGCTATGGCTACACCTTC	CASDRMRYGYTF
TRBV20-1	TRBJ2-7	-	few	TGCAGTGCTAGTGACGGATCATTCAATTACGAGCAGTACTTC	CSASDGSFNYEQYF
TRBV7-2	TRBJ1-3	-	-	TGTGCCAGCAGTACAGGGACTGGAAACACCATATATTTT	CASSTGTGNTIYF
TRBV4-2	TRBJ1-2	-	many	TGTGCCAGCAGCCAAGATCGCGGGGACTATGGCTACACCTTC	CASSQDRGDYGYTF
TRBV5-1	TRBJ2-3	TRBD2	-	TGCGCCAGCCGGGGGGGTTGGATGGGGCCAGATACGCAGTATTTT	CASRGGWMGPDTQYF
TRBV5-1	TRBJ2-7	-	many	TGCGCCAGCAGCTTGGGACAGTGGGGGTCCTACGAGCAGTACTTC	CASSLGQWGSYEQYF
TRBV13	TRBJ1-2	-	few	TGTGCCAGCAGCTCCTATGGCTATGGCTACACCTTC	CASSSYGYGYTF
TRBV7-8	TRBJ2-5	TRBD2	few	TGTGCCAGCAGGAGTCGACTAGCGGGGAAAGAGACCCAGTACTTC	CASRSRLAGKETQYF